Listed here is a single T cell receptor (beta chain). The antigen remains undetermined. TCRdb's copy holds only in-frame clones and misses some; the assay was immunoSEQ multiplex PCR. The sample yields tens of thousands of clones, roughly four fifths seen once. The data were taken from a study of OX40 agonist ivuxolimab in advanced cancers. Whole-study context: Partial responses were recorded for three patients, including one with hepatocellular carcinoma and two with cutaneous melanoma.

Blood sampling took place at baseline, cycle 4 day 1, and cycle 7 day 1. Study results and caveats: CD8+ T cells (on average) carried more expanded clones than CD4+ T cells. Circulating CD4+ and CD8+ T cells showed clonal expansion by week 6 at 0.1 to 3.0 mg/kg.

This receptor was obtained from an adult with an advanced solid tumor such as melanoma, head and neck, liver or kidney cancer. This specimen was CD4+ or CD8+ T cells sorted from blood, taken in a trial of the OX40 agonist ivuxolimab.

In DNA, the CDR3 is TGTGCCAGCAGCTTAAATACAGGGGGAGGTCAGCCCCAGCATTTT. Translated: CASSLNTGGGQPQHF. The chain has TRBV11-2 and TRBJ1-5; 8 positions agree with TRBD1. The CDR3 has 15 amino acids. In germline, CDR1 is SGHAT, CDR2 FQNNGV. V shed 2 bases and J 6 bases; nucleotides not matched to a gene: 6.